The rows below give T cell receptor beta chains drawn from one sample of a study of T cells in Graves' hyperthyroidism and ophthalmopathy. TCRdb re-called the multiplex PCR reads with MiXCR, one entry per CDR3 protein. The repertoire holds around 480,000 distinct CDR3 sequences, with under 15% as singletons. Material: blood. These receptors came from a woman in her late teens or twenties with Graves' hyperthyroidism. Both conserved end residues are part of each CDR3. A D gene is named only where the DNA matches it firmly. Size is stated for part of the rows, as once, few or many counts, or as a class when the clone is expanded.

few	19	TRBD2	TRBV20-1	TRBJ2-2	TGCAGTGCTAGAGAGAGAGGGGGACTAGCGGGAAGGTTTGCCGGGGAGCTGTTTTTT	CSARERGGLAGRFAGELFF
few	15	TRBD1	TRBV5-8	TRBJ2-7	TGTGCCAGCAGCTTGGATGGACAGGGCTCCTACGAGCAGTACTTC	CASSLDGQGSYEQYF
NA	19	NA	TRBV27	TRBJ2-1	TGTGCCAGCAGTGCGACCCTCGACGTAAGGACCTTATTCTACAATGAGCAGTTCTTC	CASSATLDVRTLFYNEQFF
many	14	NA	TRBV7-8	TRBJ2-7	TGTGCCAGCAGCCAAACTTATTTATCCTACGAGCAGTACTTC	CASSQTYLSYEQYF
NA	15	TRBD2	TRBV9	TRBJ2-1	TGTGCCAGCGCTAGCGGGAGTGTTTCCTACAATGAGCAGTTCTTC	CASASGSVSYNEQFF
few	14	NA	TRBV28	TRBJ1-3	TGTGCCAGCAGTAGAGGCCATTCTGGAAACACCATATATTTT	CASSRGHSGNTIYF
NA	15	NA	TRBV7-3	TRBJ2-1	TGTGCCAGCAGCTTAGAACATGGTTCCTACAATGAGCAGTTCTTC	CASSLEHGSYNEQFF
few	12	NA	TRBV29-1	TRBJ1-1	TGCAGCGTTGAAAGCCTGAACACTGAAGCTTTCTTT	CSVESLNTEAFF
few	13	TRBD2	TRBV24-1	TRBJ2-7	TGTGCCACCAAGCGGGGCCACTCCTACGAGCAGTACTTC	CATKRGHSYEQYF
many	12	TRBD1	TRBV20-1	TRBJ2-7	TGCAGTGCTAGAGATGACAGGGTCGAGCAGTACTTC	CSARDDRVEQYF
many	13	NA	TRBV19	TRBJ1-3	TGTGCCAGTAAGGCCGGCTCTGGAAACACCATATATTTT	CASKAGSGNTIYF
many	16	NA	TRBV10-3	TRBJ2-1	TGTGCCATCAGTGAGTCGACAACGGGAGCAGGGAATGAGCAGTTCTTC	CAISESTTGAGNEQFF
few	15	NA	TRBV30	TRBJ1-1	TGTGCCTGGAAGTTTGCGGCAGCCGAGAACACTGAAGCTTTCTTT	CAWKFAAAENTEAFF
NA	15	TRBD1	TRBV27	TRBJ1-5	TGTGCCAGCAGTTTGGGACAGGGGGTACGAGTGCCCCAGCATTTT	CASSLGQGVRVPQHF
few	13	NA	TRBV5-1	TRBJ1-3	TGCGCCAGCAGCTCATTGAGGGGGAACACCATATATTTT	CASSSLRGNTIYF
many	16	TRBD1	TRBV15	TRBJ2-2	TGTGCCACCAGCAGAGGGACAGGGTTTGACACCGGGGAGCTGTTTTTT	CATSRGTGFDTGELFF
many	14	NA	TRBV30	TRBJ2-5	TGTGCCTGGAGTGGGGCTACTGCCCAAGAGACCCAGTACTTC	CAWSGATAQETQYF
many	21	NA	TRBV7-9	TRBJ2-6	TGTGCCAGCAGCTTAGTTCGGGCTATAATACAGAGTACCCCTGGGGCCAACGTCCTGACTTTC	CASSLVRAIIQSTPGANVLTF
NA	15	NA	TRBV27	TRBJ2-7	TGTGCCAGCAGTTTCGTAGGTGGGATTGGCTTCGAGCAGTACTTC	CASSFVGGIGFEQYF
few	12	NA	TRBV12-3/TRBV12-4	TRBJ2-3	TGTGCCACGCGTAGGACGACAGATACGCAGTATTTT	CATRRTTDTQYF
few	11	NA	TRBV20-1	TRBJ2-1	TGCAGTGCTAGGGCCTCGGGTGAGCAGTTCTTC	CSARASGEQFF
many	15	NA	TRBV12-3/TRBV12-4	TRBJ2-3	TGTGCCAGCAGTTTACGTCTAGCGGAGACCCCAGGGGAGTATTTT	CASSLRLAETPGEYF
many	15	NA	TRBV24-1	TRBJ2-1	TGTGCCACCAGTGACAGAGGGAAGGGGCTGCATGAGCAGTTCTTC	CATSDRGKGLHEQFF
NA	14	NA	TRBV6-5	TRBJ1-6	TGTGCCAGCAGTTACCGGGCAGAAGATTCACCCCTCCACTTT	CASSYRAEDSPLHF
few	12	TRBD1	TRBV10-2	TRBJ1-1	TGCGCCAGTCGGGACAGGGTGAATGAAGCTTTCTTT	CASRDRVNEAFF
many	16	NA	TRBV7-8	TRBJ2-5	TGTGCCAGCAGCCTACAAAACCCGGGACTGCAAGAGACCCAGTACTTC	CASSLQNPGLQETQYF
many	14	NA	TRBV7-8	TRBJ1-1	TGTGCCAGCAGCCCCGCGCCAATGAACACTGAAGCTTTCTTT	CASSPAPMNTEAFF
many	17	NA	TRBV19	TRBJ1-6	TGTGCCAGTAGTATAGATTTTCCGTGGCGGGAGAATTCACCCCTCCACTTT	CASSIDFPWRENSPLHF
many	15	NA	TRBV12-3/TRBV12-4	TRBJ2-7	TGTGCCAGCAGTTTTCGCCCCATTGCCCCGAACGAGCAGTACTTC	CASSFRPIAPNEQYF
NA	16	TRBD2	TRBV9	TRBJ2-3	TGTGCCAGCACCCCCGGGACTAGCGGGATGTTAGATACGCAGTATTTT	CASTPGTSGMLDTQYF
few	16	TRBD1	TRBV19	TRBJ1-4	TGTGCCAGTAGTATCGGGAGGGGGCAAGCTAATGAAAAACTGTTTTTT	CASSIGRGQANEKLFF
few	14	NA	TRBV9	TRBJ2-7	TGTGCCAGCAGCGACAGGGAGAGGTCCTACGAGCAGTACTTC	CASSDRERSYEQYF
many	15	NA	TRBV7-9	TRBJ1-2	TGTGCCAGCAGCTCGCCCGAGGGAGGGAACTATGGCTACACCTTC	CASSSPEGGNYGYTF
NA	17	TRBD2	TRBV5-6	TRBJ2-3	TGTGCCAGCAGCTTGGGATTTTCGGGACTAGAGGCAGATACGCAGTATTTT	CASSLGFSGLEADTQYF
many	13	NA	TRBV3-1	TRBJ1-5	TGTGCCAGCAGCCAAGATCCGGGGCGGCCCCAGCATTTT	CASSQDPGRPQHF
many	14	NA	TRBV20-1	TRBJ2-6	TGCAGTGCTAGAGGCCCATGGTGGGCCAACGTCCTGACTTTC	CSARGPWWANVLTF
many	15	NA	TRBV7-2	TRBJ2-1	TGTGCCAGCAGCCCTACACCCTGGGGACGCGATGAGCAGTTCTTC	CASSPTPWGRDEQFF
many	14	NA	TRBV20-1	TRBJ2-7	TGCAGTGCCACCGGACGGTGGGGCACCTACGAGCAGTACTTC	CSATGRWGTYEQYF
many	11	NA	TRBV12-3/TRBV12-4	TRBJ2-7	TGTGCCAGCAGCCGAACCTACGAGCAGTACTTC	CASSRTYEQYF
many	14	NA	TRBV20-1	TRBJ2-1	TGCAGTGCTAGAGGTTTCAGGGGCGAGAATGAGCAGTTCTTC	CSARGFRGENEQFF
many	15	NA	TRBV2	TRBJ1-1	TGTGCCAGCAGTGAGGCGGGACACCCAAACACTGAAGCTTTCTTT	CASSEAGHPNTEAFF
few	16	NA	TRBV12-3/TRBV12-4	TRBJ2-1	TGTGCCAGCAGTTTAACTGACATTTATCCCTACAATGAGCAGTTCTTC	CASSLTDIYPYNEQFF
many	18	TRBD1	TRBV28	TRBJ1-5	TGTGCCAGCAGTTATGAGGCAGGGGGTATTTATAGCAATCAGCCCCAGCATTTT	CASSYEAGGIYSNQPQHF
many	14	NA	TRBV12-3/TRBV12-4	TRBJ1-1	TGTGCCAGCAGCCCGGGACTGATGAACACTGAAGCTTTCTTT	CASSPGLMNTEAFF
many	16	NA	TRBV27	TRBJ1-6	TGTGCCAGCAGCCTGACGGTCGACAGAGATAATTCACCCCTCCACTTT	CASSLTVDRDNSPLHF
many	14	NA	TRBV5-1	TRBJ2-1	TGCGCCAGCAGCACCGAGACAACCTACAATGAGCAGTTCTTC	CASSTETTYNEQFF
many	18	TRBD2	TRBV24-1	TRBJ2-1	TGTGCCACCAGTGATTTCCCCCGGGGTAGCGGGAGGTTGGATGAGCAGTTCTTC	CATSDFPRGSGRLDEQFF
many	12	NA	TRBV12-3/TRBV12-4	TRBJ2-1	TGTGCCAGCAGCTCGGGGCCCAATGAGCAGTTCTTC	CASSSGPNEQFF
NA	16	NA	TRBV7-6	TRBJ1-2	TGTGCCAGCAGCTCTGGCTCCTCGATGATTAACTATGGCTACACCTTC	CASSSGSSMINYGYTF
many	16	NA	TRBV18	TRBJ1-2	TGTGCCAGCTCACGAAATAGCCGCACATCGAACTATGGCTACACCTTC	CASSRNSRTSNYGYTF
many	12	NA	TRBV6-1	TRBJ1-2	TGTGCCAGCAGTCCAGGCGCTAGTGGCTACACCTTC	CASSPGASGYTF
few	14	NA	TRBV29-1	TRBJ1-1	TGCAGCGCCTCTCGGGGAATTGGGAACACTGAAGCTTTCTTT	CSASRGIGNTEAFF
NA	14	NA	TRBV3-1	TRBJ2-5	TGTGCCAGCAGCCCCTACAGGCGCCAAGAGACCCAGTACTTC	CASSPYRRQETQYF
many	16	TRBD1	TRBV7-2	TRBJ1-2	TGTGCCAGCAGCTTAGACAGGGGCCGAGAGGGGGGTGGCTACACCTTC	CASSLDRGREGGGYTF
NA	17	TRBD2	TRBV10-1	TRBJ2-1	TGCGCCAACAGGAGTAGACTAGCGGGAATGTGTTGGGGTGAGCAGTTCTTC	CANRSRLAGMCWGEQFF
many	15	NA	TRBV25-1	TRBJ1-4	TGTGCCAGCAGTTGGTTGGGTGGCAGGGGCGAAAAACTGTTTTTT	CASSWLGGRGEKLFF